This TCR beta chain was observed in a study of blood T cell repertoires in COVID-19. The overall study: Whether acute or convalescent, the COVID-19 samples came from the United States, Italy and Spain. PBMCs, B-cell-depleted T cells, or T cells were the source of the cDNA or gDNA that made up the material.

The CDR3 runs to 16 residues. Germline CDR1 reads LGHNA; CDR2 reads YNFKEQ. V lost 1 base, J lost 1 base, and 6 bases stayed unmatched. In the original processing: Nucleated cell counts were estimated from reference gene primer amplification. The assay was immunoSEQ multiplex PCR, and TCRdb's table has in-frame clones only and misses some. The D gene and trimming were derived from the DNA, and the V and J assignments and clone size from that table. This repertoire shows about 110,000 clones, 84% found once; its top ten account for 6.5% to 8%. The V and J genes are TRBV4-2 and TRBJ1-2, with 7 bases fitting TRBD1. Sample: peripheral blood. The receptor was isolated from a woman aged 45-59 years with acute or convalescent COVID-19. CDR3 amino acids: CASSQVGPGGNYGYTF. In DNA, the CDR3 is TGTGCCAGCAGCCAAGTTGGGCCAGGGGGTAACTATGGCTACACCTTC.